These 15 T cell receptor beta chains originate from one sample sequenced in a study of spatial heterogeneity in lung cancer. Findings of the study overall: Expanded alpha and beta TCR counts within tumors tracked tumor mutation counts.

Regarding time point: sample taken at primary tumor resection. The antigens of these receptors remain unknown. Each CDR3 protein gets one entry after TCRdb re-called the 5' RACE reads with MiXCR. The data show about 6,000 distinct CDR3 sequences, about 14% seen once. The sequencing used lung tumor tissue, collected at surgery. These receptors all come from a male donor with early-stage non-small cell lung cancer.

This clonotype is classed as medium-sized (0.01 to 0.1%). For a library built for alpha chains, this beta chain is a stray read; little rests on its size. This rearrangement joins TRBV7-9 to TRBJ2-3, with D possibly TRBD2 on 7 matching bases. The CDR3 sequence is 15 residues long. Trimming removed 5 bases at V and 4 bases at J, with 16 bases between. The V gene's germline CDR1 is SEHNR and CDR2 FQNEAQ (reference sequence). This chain's CDR3 is CASSPTRGGADTQYF. DNA of the CDR3: TGTGCCAGCAGCCCTACCCGAGGGGGGGCAGATACGCAGTATTTT. Based on the CDR3 plus reference TRBV7-9 and TRBJ2-3, the full variable domain is DTGVSQNPRHKITKRGQNVTFRCDPISEHNRLYWYRQTLGQGPEFLTYFQNEAQLEKSRLLSDRFSAERPKGSFSTLEIQRTEQGDSAMYLCASSPTRGGADTQYFGPGTRLTVL.

This clonotype was detected many times. Within a library made for alpha chains, this beta chain is off target, and its count is uninformative. The V gene is TRBV11-2, the J gene TRBJ2-2, with TRBD2 identical over 15 bases. Germline V gene lookup returns CDR1 SGHAT and CDR2 FQNNGV. Trimming removed 3 bases from V and 6 bases from J; junction bases left unmatched: 8. The CDR3 is made up of 18 amino acids. CDR3 protein: CASSFPGTSGRRAGELFF. CDR3 sequence (DNA): TGTGCCAGCAGCTTCCCCGGGACTAGCGGGAGGAGAGCCGGGGAGCTGTTTTTT.

This clonotype is judged medium-sized. Since it is a stray read in a library aimed at alpha chains, this beta chain has a size that is not meaningful. J is TRBJ2-5 and V is TRBV7-2, with a weak D call TRBD2 (5 bases). Trimming cost V 6 bases and J 2 bases, with 16 bases left between them. The CDR3 extends over 15 amino acids. Per the germline V gene, CDR1 is SGHTA and CDR2 is FQGNSA. The chain's CDR3 is CASRKGLADQETQYF. CDR3 nucleotides: TGTGCCAGCAGGAAAGGGCTAGCTGATCAAGAGACCCAGTACTTC.

This clonotype appeared many times. This beta chain is an off-target read within a library intended for alpha chains, so its frequency means little. The chain recombines TRBV7-3 with TRBJ1-2; the D gene is possibly TRBD1 (5 bases). The CDR3 contains 16 residues. Germline loops: CDR1 SGHTA, CDR2 FQGTGA. V lost 1 base to trimming and J lost 4 bases, with 16 bases between them. Here the CDR3 reads CASSLNPGRGGYGYTF. For the CDR3, the DNA is TGTGCCAGCAGCTTAAACCCTGGGAGGGGTGGCTATGGCTACACCTTC.

Many counts were recorded for this clonotype. This beta chain is an unintended read in a library built for alpha chains; its size means little. The V and J genes are TRBV7-8 and TRBJ2-1, with 9 bases aligning to TRBD2. Germline trimming cut 1 base from V and 9 bases from J; bases unmatched to any gene: 10. Looked up from germline, CDR1 is SGHVS and CDR2 is FQNEAQ. The length of the CDR3 is 16 residues. The CDR3 sequence: CASSLVGGRARGEQFF. CDR3 in DNA: TGTGCCAGCAGCTTAGTAGGCGGGAGGGCCCGGGGTGAGCAGTTCTTC.

This clonotype has a count of ten or more. Because the library targeted alpha chains, this beta chain is an off-target read whose size means little. The V and J genes are TRBV6-2 or TRBV6-3 and TRBJ2-5, with TRBD2 as a possible D gene (6 bases). CDR1 is MNHEY and CDR2 is SVGEGT in the germline V gene. This CDR3 region has 15 residues. The ends were cut back, 0 bases at V and 6 bases at J, with 14 bases in the middle. This chain's CDR3 is CASSYSTGLAQTQYF. CDR3 bases: TGTGCCAGCAGTTACTCGACGGGGCTAGCGCAGACCCAGTACTTC.

Turning to this clonotype: For a library built for alpha chains, this beta chain is a stray read; little rests on its size. This chain connects TRBV20-1 to TRBJ2-3; 8 nucleotides line up with TRBD2. CDR3 length equals 13 residues. Germline CDR1 is DFQATT and CDR2 is SNEGSKA (reference sequence). With 3 bases clipped from V and 3 bases from J, the junction kept 2 bases outside the gene matches. This chain's CDR3 is CSASRGGTDTQYF. CDR3 in DNA: TGCAGTGCTAGTCGGGGGGGGACAGATACGCAGTATTTT.

This clonotype came up many times. A library prepared for alpha chains yielded this beta chain as an off-target read; its size is of little meaning. The chain employs TRBV7-9 and TRBJ2-3; D uncertain. Germline lookup yields CDR1 SEHNR and CDR2 FQNEAQ (reference sequence). The V and J ends lost 2 bases and 2 bases respectively, with 14 bases between them. The CDR3 has 16 amino acids. The CDR3 loop is CASSLISRWTTDTQYF. The CDR3 DNA reads as TGTGCCAGCAGCTTAATTTCCCGCTGGACCACAGATACGCAGTATTTT.

This clonotype is classed as medium-sized (0.01 to 0.1%). Because the library targeted alpha chains, this beta chain is an off-target read whose size means little. The V gene is TRBV29-1, the J gene TRBJ2-7; D is ambiguous. Germline V CDR1 and CDR2: SQVTM, ANQGSEA. The CDR3 has 12 amino acids. V was cut by 4 bases and J by 2 bases, with 9 bases left in between. Here the CDR3 DNA reads TGCAGCGTTGCCGACGGTACCTACGAGCAGTACTTC. Amino acids: CSVADGTYEQYF.

This clonotype is judged medium-sized. This beta chain is an off-target read within a library intended for alpha chains, so its frequency means little. The chain joins TRBV20-1 to TRBJ2-3, with 7 bases identical to TRBD1. This CDR3 is built from 14 residues. Per germline, CDR1 DFQATT and CDR2 SNEGSKA (reference sequence). J was trimmed by 2 bases and V by 6 bases; bases with no gene match: 8. The CDR3 DNA reads as TGCAGTGCCATCGACAGGGACGTCACAGATACGCAGTATTTT. This gives the protein CSAIDRDVTDTQYF.

This clonotype rates as medium-sized (0.01 to 0.1%). This beta chain slipped into a library made for alpha chains as a stray read, so its size is not meaningful. DNA of the CDR3: TGCGCCAGCAGTGCGACTAGCGGGTCGAACACCGGGGAGCTGTTTTTT. Translated, it gives CASSATSGSNTGELFF. V gene TRBV10-2 combines with J gene TRBJ2-2, with 10 bases lining up with TRBD2. CDR3 length: 16 residues. V lost 4 bases and J lost 0; bases outside the gene matches: 2. The germline V gene has CDR1 WSHSY and CDR2 SAAADI.

This clonotype is termed medium-sized. This beta chain slipped into a library made for alpha chains as a stray read, so its size is not meaningful. The V gene is TRBV5-1, the J gene TRBJ2-5; D gene ambiguous. The germline V gene encodes CDR1 SGHRS and CDR2 YFSETQ. This CDR3 is 11 amino acids long. V gave up 3 bases and J gave up 1 base, with 1 base separating them. CDR3 in amino acids: CASSSQETQYF. In DNA, the CDR3 is TGCGCCAGCAGCTCCCAAGAGACCCAGTACTTC. Supplemented by reference TRBV5-1 and TRBJ2-5, the full variable domain reads KAGVTQTPRYLIKTRGQQVTLSCSPISGHRSVSWYQQTPGQGLQFLFEYFSETQRNKGNFPGRFSGRQFSNSRSEMNVSTLELGDSALYLCASSSQETQYFGPGTRLLVL.

In this sample, this clonotype is medium-sized (0.01 to 0.1%). For a library built for alpha chains, this beta chain is a stray read; little rests on its size. The rearrangement links TRBV28 to TRBJ2-7, with a possible D match to TRBD2 (5 bases). The CDR3 totals 12 residues. V gave up 3 bases and J gave up 2 bases, with 5 bases separating them. Looked up from germline, CDR1 is MDHEN and CDR2 is SYDVKM. The DNA of the CDR3 is TGTGCCAGCAGTTTGCGGGCCTACGAGCAGTACTTC. Protein sequence: CASSLRAYEQYF.

Notes on this clonotype: Because this beta chain is a stray read in a library intended to capture alpha chains, its abundance should not be given much weight. This sequence joins TRBV28 and TRBJ1-1; TRBD1 is a possible D gene (5 bases). V was pared by 6 bases and J by 5 bases, with 22 bases between. This CDR3 spans 16 amino acids. CDR1 is MDHEN, CDR2 SYDVKM, per germline. Here the CDR3 DNA reads TGTGCCAGCAGCACGCCCTGGGCAGGGTGGAAGACTGAAGCTTTCTTT. This codes for CASSTPWAGWKTEAFF.

With regard to this clonotype: This beta chain was picked up by a library intended for alpha chains and is off target, so its count carries little meaning. This sequence joins TRBV27 and TRBJ2-5; D is tentatively TRBD1 or TRBD2 (6 bases each). Germline V gene sequence: CDR1 MNHEY, CDR2 SMNVEV (reference sequence). The V gene lost 2 bases and the J gene lost 6 bases, with 10 bases spanning the gap. CDR3 length: 13 amino acids. CDR3 loop: CASSLGGGKTQYF. In nucleotides, the CDR3 is TGTGCCAGCAGTTTAGGAGGGGGAAAGACCCAGTACTTC.